Many counts were recorded for the clone carrying this T cell receptor (beta chain). Its antigen is unidentified. This sample is drawn from a study of T cells in Graves' hyperthyroidism and ophthalmopathy. About the research overall: Peripheral blood was taken when the disease was first diagnosed, before any treatment began.

Germline CDR1 and CDR2: DFQATT and SNEGSKA (reference sequence). V lost 3 bases, J lost 2 bases, and 5 bases stayed unmatched. The CDR3 totals 14 residues. General study points: Onset of ophthalmopathy came a median roughly 6.5 months after the model predicted it. Expanded thyroid clonotypes (above 0.001) were mostly also found in blood.

There were TCR beta CDR3 regions amplified from RNA transcripts. First-round RT-PCR of the TCR CDR3 relied on the HTBI primer set. TCRdb analysed the multiplex PCR reads with MiXCR anew, one entry per CDR3 protein. The repertoire holds around 350,000 distinct CDR3 sequences, with less than 15% as singletons. This sequence joins TRBV20-1 and TRBJ2-7; TRBD2 matches at 9 bases. Sequenced material: blood. This TCR was recovered from a woman aged 18-30 years with Graves' hyperthyroidism. In nucleotides, the CDR3 is TGCAGTGCTAGGAGACTAGCGGTGGCCTACGAGCAGTACTTC. Translation gives CSARRLAVAYEQYF.